This T cell receptor beta chain was captured by sequencing in a study of Ad26.COV2.S vaccination and SARS-CoV-2 variants. Study background: The trial was COV1001 and the donor's arm was Ad26.COV2.S. In the study, Ad26.COV2.S was injected intramuscularly once, or twice 56 days apart. Study results and limitations: Whether participants received vaccine or placebo, their non-spike TCR breadth was similar.

Using immunoSEQ multiplex PCR, the repertoire was profiled, and TCRdb retains in-frame clones only, with some absent. Altogether around 400,000 clones are present, about 93% being singletons, with the ten largest covering less than 15%. The treatment was: around 19 received Ad26.COV2.S at low or high dose, single or two shots; about 5 received placebo; per-sample allocation not given. Sampling was done on day 63 after the first vaccine or placebo injection. Participants' vaccine, an Ad26 vector, delivered Wuhan-strain SARS-CoV-2 spike. Details on this clone: Antigen unknown.

There are 14 residues in the CDR3. Trimming took 4 bases from V and 5 from J, leaving 14 bases between them. Looked up from germline, CDR1 is SGHNT and CDR2 is YENEEA. This TCR was recovered from a person aged 18 to 65 who received the Ad26.COV2.S COVID-19 vaccine or a placebo. This chain joins TRBV11-3 and TRBJ2-5; unclear D gene. The sample in question was peripheral blood, obtained in a trial of Ad26.COV2.S vaccine versus placebo. CDR3 protein: CASSSPQIPETQYF. The DNA for the CDR3 is TGTGCCAGCAGCTCGCCGCAGATTCCGGAGACCCAGTACTTC.